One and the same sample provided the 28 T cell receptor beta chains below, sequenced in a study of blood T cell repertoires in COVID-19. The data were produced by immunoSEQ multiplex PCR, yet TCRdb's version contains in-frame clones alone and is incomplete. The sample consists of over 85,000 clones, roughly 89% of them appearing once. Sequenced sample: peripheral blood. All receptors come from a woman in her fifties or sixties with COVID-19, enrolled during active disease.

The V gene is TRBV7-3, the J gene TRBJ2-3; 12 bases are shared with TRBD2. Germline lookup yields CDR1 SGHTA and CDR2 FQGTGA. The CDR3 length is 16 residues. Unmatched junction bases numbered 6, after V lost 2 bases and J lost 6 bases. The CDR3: CASSLSSGGAWDTQYF. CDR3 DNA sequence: TGTGCCAGCAGCTTATCTAGCGGGGGGGCATGGGATACGCAGTATTTT.

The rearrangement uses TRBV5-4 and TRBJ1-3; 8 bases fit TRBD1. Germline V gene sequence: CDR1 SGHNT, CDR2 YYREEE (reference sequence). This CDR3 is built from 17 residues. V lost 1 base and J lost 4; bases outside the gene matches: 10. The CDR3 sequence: CASSLLGAGGSGNTIYF. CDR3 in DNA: TGTGCCAGCAGCTTGTTGGGGGCAGGGGGCTCGGGAAACACCATATATTTT.

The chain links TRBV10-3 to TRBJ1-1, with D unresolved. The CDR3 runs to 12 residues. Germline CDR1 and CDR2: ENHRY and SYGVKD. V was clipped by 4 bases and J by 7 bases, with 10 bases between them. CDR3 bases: TGTGCCATCAGTGTTACACGGAGTGAAGCTTTCTTT. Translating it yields CAISVTRSEAFF.

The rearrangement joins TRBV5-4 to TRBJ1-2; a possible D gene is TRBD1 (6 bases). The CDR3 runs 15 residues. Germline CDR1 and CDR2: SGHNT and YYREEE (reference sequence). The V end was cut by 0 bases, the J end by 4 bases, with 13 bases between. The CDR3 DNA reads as TGTGCCAGCAGCTTGGGGCAGGGGCTTGTCTATGGCTACACCTTC. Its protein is CASSLGQGLVYGYTF.

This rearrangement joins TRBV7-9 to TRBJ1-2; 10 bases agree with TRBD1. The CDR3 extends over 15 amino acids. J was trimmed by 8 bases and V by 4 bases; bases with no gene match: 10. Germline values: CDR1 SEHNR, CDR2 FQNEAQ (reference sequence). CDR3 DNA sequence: TGTGCCAGCAGCTCCGGGACAGGGGACGTCGTGGGCTACACCTTC. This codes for CASSSGTGDVVGYTF.

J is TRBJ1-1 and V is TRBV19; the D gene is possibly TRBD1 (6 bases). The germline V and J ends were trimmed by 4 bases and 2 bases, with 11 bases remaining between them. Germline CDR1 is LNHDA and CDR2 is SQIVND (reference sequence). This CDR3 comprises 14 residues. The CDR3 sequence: CASSNQGLNTEAFF. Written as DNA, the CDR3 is TGTGCCAGTAGTAATCAGGGGCTCAACACTGAAGCTTTCTTT.

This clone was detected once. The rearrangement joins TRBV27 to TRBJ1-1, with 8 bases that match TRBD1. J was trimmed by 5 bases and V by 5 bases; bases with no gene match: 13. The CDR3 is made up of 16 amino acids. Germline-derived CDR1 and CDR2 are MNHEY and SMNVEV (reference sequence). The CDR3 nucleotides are TGTGCCAGCAGTCCCCTCGCGGGCAGGGGGCGAACTGAAGCTTTCTTT. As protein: CASSPLAGRGRTEAFF.

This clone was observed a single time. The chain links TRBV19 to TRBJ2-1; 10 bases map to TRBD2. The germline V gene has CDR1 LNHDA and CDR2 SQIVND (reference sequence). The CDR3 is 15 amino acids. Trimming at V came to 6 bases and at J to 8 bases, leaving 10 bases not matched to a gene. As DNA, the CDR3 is TGTGCCAGTAGCCACGGGACTAGCGAGTGGGATGAGCAGTTCTTC. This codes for CASSHGTSEWDEQFF.

The chain's CDR3 is CASSLRWNQPQHF. The CDR3 DNA sequence: TGTGCCAGCAGCCTCCGGTGGAATCAGCCCCAGCATTTT. The genes are TRBV7-2 and TRBJ1-5; D unresolved. This CDR3 has 13 amino acids. Trimming left V 5 bases short and J 4 bases short, with 9 bases between. Germline CDR1 is SGHTA and CDR2 is FQGNSA.

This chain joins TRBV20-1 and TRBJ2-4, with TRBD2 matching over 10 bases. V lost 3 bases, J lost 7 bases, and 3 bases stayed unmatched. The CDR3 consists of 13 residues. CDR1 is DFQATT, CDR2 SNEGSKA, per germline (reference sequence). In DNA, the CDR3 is TGCAGTGCTAGTAAGCGGGGGGGCAACATTCAGTACTTC. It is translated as CSASKRGGNIQYF.

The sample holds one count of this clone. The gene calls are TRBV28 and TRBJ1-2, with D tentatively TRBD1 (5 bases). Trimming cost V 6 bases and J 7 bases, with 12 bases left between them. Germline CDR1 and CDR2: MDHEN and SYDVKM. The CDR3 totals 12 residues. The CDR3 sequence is CASSSDSAGYTF. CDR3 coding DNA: TGTGCCAGCAGCTCCGACAGCGCTGGCTACACCTTC.

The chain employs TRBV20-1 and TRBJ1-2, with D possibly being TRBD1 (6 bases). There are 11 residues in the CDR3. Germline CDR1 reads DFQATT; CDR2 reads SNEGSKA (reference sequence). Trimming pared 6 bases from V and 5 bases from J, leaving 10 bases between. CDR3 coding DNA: TGCAGTGCGAAACAGGGATATGGCTACACCTTC. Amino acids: CSAKQGYGYTF.

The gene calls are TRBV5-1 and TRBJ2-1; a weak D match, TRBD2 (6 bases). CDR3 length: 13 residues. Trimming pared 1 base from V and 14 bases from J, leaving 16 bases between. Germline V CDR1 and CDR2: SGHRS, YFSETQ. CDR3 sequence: CASSLTGDSEEFF. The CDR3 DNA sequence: TGCGCCAGCAGCTTGACGGGGGACTCCGAGGAGTTCTTC.

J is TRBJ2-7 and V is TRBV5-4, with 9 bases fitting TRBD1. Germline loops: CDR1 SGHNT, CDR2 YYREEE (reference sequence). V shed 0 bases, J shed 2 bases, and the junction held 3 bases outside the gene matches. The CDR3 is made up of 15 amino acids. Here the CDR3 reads CASSLAGTGTYEQYF. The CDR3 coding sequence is TGTGCCAGCAGCTTGGCAGGGACAGGGACCTACGAGCAGTACTTC.

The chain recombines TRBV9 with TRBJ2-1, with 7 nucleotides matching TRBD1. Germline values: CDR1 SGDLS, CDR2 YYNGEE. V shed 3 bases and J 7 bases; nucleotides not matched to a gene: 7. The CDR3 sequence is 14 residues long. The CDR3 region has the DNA TGTGCCAGCAGCGCCGGACAGGTTTTTAATGAGCAGTTCTTC. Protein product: CASSAGQVFNEQFF.

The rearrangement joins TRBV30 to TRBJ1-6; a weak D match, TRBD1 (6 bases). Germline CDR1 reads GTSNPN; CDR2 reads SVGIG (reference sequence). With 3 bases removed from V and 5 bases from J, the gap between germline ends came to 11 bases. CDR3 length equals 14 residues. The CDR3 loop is CAWRTGLNNSPLHF. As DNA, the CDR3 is TGTGCCTGGAGGACAGGATTGAATAATTCACCCCTCCACTTT.

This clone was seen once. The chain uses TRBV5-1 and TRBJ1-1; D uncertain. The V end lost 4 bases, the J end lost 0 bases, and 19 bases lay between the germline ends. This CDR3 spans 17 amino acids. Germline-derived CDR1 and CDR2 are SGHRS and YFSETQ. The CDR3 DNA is TGCGCCAGCAGCCCCGTAACAAGCTACTACATGAACACTGAAGCTTTCTTT. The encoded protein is CASSPVTSYYMNTEAFF.

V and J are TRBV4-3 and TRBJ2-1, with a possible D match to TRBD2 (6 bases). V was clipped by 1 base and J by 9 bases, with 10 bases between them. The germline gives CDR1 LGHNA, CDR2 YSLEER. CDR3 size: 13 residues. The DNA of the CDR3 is TGCGCCAGCAGCCAAGGTCACGGGGGTGAGCAGTTCTTC. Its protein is CASSQGHGGEQFF.

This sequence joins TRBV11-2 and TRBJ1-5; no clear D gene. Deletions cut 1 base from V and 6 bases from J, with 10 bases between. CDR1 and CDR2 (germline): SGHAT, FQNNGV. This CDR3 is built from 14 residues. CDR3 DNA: TGTGCCAGCAGCTTAGGCCCGGGAGGTCAGCCCCAGCATTTT. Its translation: CASSLGPGGQPQHF.

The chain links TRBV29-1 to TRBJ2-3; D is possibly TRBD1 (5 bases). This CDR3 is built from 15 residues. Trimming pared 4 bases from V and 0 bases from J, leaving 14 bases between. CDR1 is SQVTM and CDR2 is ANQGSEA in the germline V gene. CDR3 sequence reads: CSVVVKRGSTDTQYF. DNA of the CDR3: TGCAGCGTTGTGGTCAAAAGGGGAAGCACAGATACGCAGTATTTT.

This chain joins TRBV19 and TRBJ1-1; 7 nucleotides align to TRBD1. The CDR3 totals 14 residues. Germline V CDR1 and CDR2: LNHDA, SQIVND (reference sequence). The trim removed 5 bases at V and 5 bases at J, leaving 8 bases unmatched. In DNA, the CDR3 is TGTGCCAGTAGTTCTCACAGGGGTGGGACTGAAGCTTTCTTT. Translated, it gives CASSSHRGGTEAFF. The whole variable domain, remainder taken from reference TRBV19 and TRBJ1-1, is DGGITQSPKYLFRKEGQNVTLSCEQNLNHDAMYWYRQDPGQGLRLIYYSQIVNDFQKGDIAEGYSVSREKKESFPLTVTSAQKNPTAFYLCASSSHRGGTEAFFGQGTRLTVV.

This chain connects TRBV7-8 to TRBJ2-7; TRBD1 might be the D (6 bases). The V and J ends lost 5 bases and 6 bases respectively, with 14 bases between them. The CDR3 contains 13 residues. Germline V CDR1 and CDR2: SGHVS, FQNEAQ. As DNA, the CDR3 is TGTGCCAGCAGCCCCCCTGGGACACCCGAGCAGTACTTC. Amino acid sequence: CASSPPGTPEQYF.

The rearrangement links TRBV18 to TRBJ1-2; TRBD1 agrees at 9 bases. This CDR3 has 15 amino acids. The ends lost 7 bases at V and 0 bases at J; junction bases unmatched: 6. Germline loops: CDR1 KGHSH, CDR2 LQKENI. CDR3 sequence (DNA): TGTGCCAGCTTACGGGACAGGGCTTCTAACTATGGCTACACCTTC. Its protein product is CASLRDRASNYGYTF.

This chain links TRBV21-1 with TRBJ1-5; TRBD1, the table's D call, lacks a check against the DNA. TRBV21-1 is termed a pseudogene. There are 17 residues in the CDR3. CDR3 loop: CASSSYGTGGWTEPQHF. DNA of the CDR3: TGTGCCAGCAGCTCCTATGGGACAGGGGGCTGGACAGAGCCCCAGCATTTT.

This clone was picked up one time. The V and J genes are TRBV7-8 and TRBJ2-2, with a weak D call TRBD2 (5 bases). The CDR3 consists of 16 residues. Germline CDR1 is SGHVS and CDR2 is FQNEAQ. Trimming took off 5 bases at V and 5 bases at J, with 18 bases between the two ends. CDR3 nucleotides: TGTGCCAGCAGCGCCGACTACAAAGGAAGAACCGGGGAGCTGTTTTTT. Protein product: CASSADYKGRTGELFF.

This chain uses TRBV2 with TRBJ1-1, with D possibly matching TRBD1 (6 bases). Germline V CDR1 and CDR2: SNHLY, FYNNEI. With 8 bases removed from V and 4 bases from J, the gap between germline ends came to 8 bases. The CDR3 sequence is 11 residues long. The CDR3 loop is CASEQGTEAFF. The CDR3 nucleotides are TGTGCCAGCGAACAGGGCACTGAAGCTTTCTTT.

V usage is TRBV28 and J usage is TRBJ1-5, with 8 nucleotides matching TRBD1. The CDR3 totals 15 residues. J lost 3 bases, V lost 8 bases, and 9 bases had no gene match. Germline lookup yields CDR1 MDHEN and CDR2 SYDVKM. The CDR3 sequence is CASGGDRGNNQPQHF. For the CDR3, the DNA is TGTGCCAGCGGCGGAGACAGGGGTAACAATCAGCCCCAGCATTTT. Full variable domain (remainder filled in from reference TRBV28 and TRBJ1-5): DVKVTQSSRYLVKRTGEKVFLECVQDMDHENMFWYRQDPGLGLRLIYFSYDVKMKEKGDIPEGYSVSREKKERFSLILESASTNQTSMYLCASGGDRGNNQPQHFGDGTRLSIL.

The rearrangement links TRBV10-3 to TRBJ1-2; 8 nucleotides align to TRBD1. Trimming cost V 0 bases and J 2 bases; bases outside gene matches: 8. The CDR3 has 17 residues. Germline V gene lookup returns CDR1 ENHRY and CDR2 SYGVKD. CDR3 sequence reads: CAISESNPGGANYGYTF. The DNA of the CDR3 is TGTGCCATCAGTGAGTCGAATCCAGGGGGCGCGAACTATGGCTACACCTTC.